Listed below are T cell receptor beta chains from one sample, sequenced in a study of T cell responses to AZD1222 COVID-19 vaccine. Sequencing used immunoSEQ multiplex PCR; TCRdb keeps in-frame clones, though not all of them. The table records under 150,000 clones, approximately 88% of them present only once. Specimen: peripheral blood, collected on day 0 of MenACWY control vaccination. The receptors were gathered from an adult in good health. Both conserved end residues are part of each CDR3. D genes are given only for firm matches. Rows may omit the clone size; those that give it use once, few, many or a size class.

j_call | clone_size | v_call | d_call | cdr3_nt | cdr3_aa
TRBJ1-6 | - | TRBV12-3/TRBV12-4 | - | TGTGCCAGCGTAGGGCCCTATAATTCACCCCTCCACTTT | CASVGPYNSPLHF
TRBJ2-1 | - | TRBV30 | - | TGTGCCTGGAGTGCGATGGGGTCGACCGGGACCTTCCTCAATGAGCAGTTCTTC | CAWSAMGSTGTFLNEQFF
TRBJ1-4 | - | TRBV7-9 | TRBD1 | TGTGCCAGCAGCTTGCCGGGAGGGGGCAATGAAAAACTGTTTTTT | CASSLPGGGNEKLFF
TRBJ2-1 | - | TRBV11-1 | - | TGTGCCAGCAGCTTAGTGATGGCAGTTCTTTACAATGAGCAGTTCTTC | CASSLVMAVLYNEQFF
TRBJ1-2 | - | TRBV5-4 | - | TGTGCCAGCAGCTTGGAAAGGTTTGACTATGGCTACACCTTC | CASSLERFDYGYTF
TRBJ1-5 | - | TRBV28 | - | TGTGCCAGCAGCCCCACGGGCCCAAGCAATCAGCCCCAGCATTTT | CASSPTGPSNQPQHF
TRBJ2-3 | - | TRBV28 | - | TGTGCCAGCAACAATGGACTTGGCCGAGGAGATACGCAGTATTTT | CASNNGLGRGDTQYF
TRBJ1-3 | - | TRBV9 | TRBD1 | TGTGCCAGCAGCGCCCAGGGGGCAGCCTTTCTGAACACCATATATTTT | CASSAQGAAFLNTIYF
TRBJ1-5 | - | TRBV18 | - | TGTGCCAGCTCACCAAGGGGTGGCAATCAGCCCCAGCATTTT | CASSPRGGNQPQHF
TRBJ2-7 | - | TRBV4-1 | - | TGCGCCAGCAGCCAAAGGGGAGGAGGAGAGGGCGAGCAGTACTTC | CASSQRGGGEGEQYF
TRBJ1-1 | - | TRBV19 | - | TGTGCCAGTAGGACAGAAATAATGAACACTGAAGCTTTCTTT | CASRTEIMNTEAFF
TRBJ1-6 | - | TRBV30 | - | TGTGCCTGGAGTTTACAGCTAAATTCACCCCTCCACTTT | CAWSLQLNSPLHF
TRBJ1-1 | once | TRBV2 | - | TGTGCCAGCAGCGGGACGTTCGGTTTTGAAGCTTTCTTT | CASSGTFGFEAFF
TRBJ1-1 | few | TRBV30 | TRBD1 | TGTGCCTGGAAGTCACAGGGGGTTCAAGGTGAAGCTTTCTTT | CAWKSQGVQGEAFF
TRBJ1-5 | - | TRBV5-5 | TRBD1 | TGTGCCAGCAGCTTGTCAACTGGGACAGATAATCAGCCCCAGCATTTT | CASSLSTGTDNQPQHF
TRBJ2-7 | - | TRBV7-6 | - | TGTGCCAGCAGCTTAGCCACTAGCTCACCGCAGTACTTC | CASSLATSSPQYF
TRBJ1-1 | - | TRBV6-1 | - | TGTGCCAGCAGTGAAGCGGCAGGTCGGAACACTGAAGCTTTCTTT | CASSEAAGRNTEAFF
TRBJ2-1 | - | TRBV21-1 | - | TGTGCCAGCAGCAGAGGGACTAGCGTTTACTCCTACAATGAGCAGTTCTTC | CASSRGTSVYSYNEQFF
TRBJ2-7 | - | TRBV9 | TRBD2 | TGTGCCAGCGGACAAGGTGGGGCGGGAGGGAACGAGCAGTACTTC | CASGQGGAGGNEQYF
TRBJ2-7 | - | TRBV28 | - | TGTGCCAGCAGCTGGGTGGGGGACTCCTACGAGCAGTACTTC | CASSWVGDSYEQYF
TRBJ2-1 | few | TRBV10-2 | TRBD1 | TGCGCCAGCAGTGACTCACGAGGGGGACAGGACAGCACCTTCTCCTACAATGAGCAGTTCTTC | CASSDSRGGQDSTFSYNEQFF
TRBJ2-3 | - | TRBV24-1 | - | TGTGCCACCAGCGGCAGGGGAGGAACAGATACGCAGTATTTT | CATSGRGGTDTQYF
TRBJ1-5 | - | TRBV6-5 | - | TGTGCCAGCAGAATACGGGCCTATAGCAATCAGCCCCAGCATTTT | CASRIRAYSNQPQHF
TRBJ1-1 | once | TRBV6-5 | TRBD1 | TGTGCCAGCACCTACCGACAGGGGGAGAACACTGAAGCTTTCTTT | CASTYRQGENTEAFF
TRBJ1-4 | - | TRBV28 | - | TGTGCCGGTGGGGCCGTTGGGGAAAAACTGTTTTTT | CAGGAVGEKLFF
TRBJ2-1 | - | TRBV5-1 | - | TGCGCCAGCAGCTTGATGGGGGACTCCTACAATGAGCAGTTCTTC | CASSLMGDSYNEQFF
TRBJ2-5 | - | TRBV7-9 | - | TGTGCCAGCAGCCCAAAGGGTGGAGAGACCCAGTACTTC | CASSPKGGETQYF
TRBJ2-4 | - | TRBV6-5 | TRBD2 | TGTGCCAGCAGTTGGGAGGGCAGCAAAAACATTCAGTACTTC | CASSWEGSKNIQYF
TRBJ1-1 | - | TRBV5-6 | TRBD1 | TGTGCCAGCAGCGGAGCCCGTGGACAGGGGATCACTGAAGCTTTCTTT | CASSGARGQGITEAFF
TRBJ2-4 | - | TRBV6-5 | - | TGTGCCAGCAGTTCAGGACTGCCAGCCAAAAACATTCAGTACTTC | CASSSGLPAKNIQYF
TRBJ2-3 | - | TRBV25-1 | - | TGTGCCAGCTCTCGGGGAACAGATACGCAGTATTTT | CASSRGTDTQYF
TRBJ2-6 | few | TRBV2 | - | TGTGCCAGTTACAACCCAGGGGCTATCAACGTCCTGACTTTC | CASYNPGAINVLTF
TRBJ1-4 | once | TRBV5-4 | - | TGTGCCAGCAGCTGGGACGCCGGCGAAAAACTGTTTTTT | CASSWDAGEKLFF
TRBJ2-5 | - | TRBV4-1 | - | TGCGCCAGCAGCCAAGGCGGGACTCGGAAGACCCAGTACTTC | CASSQGGTRKTQYF
TRBJ1-1 | - | TRBV27 | - | TGTGCCAGCAGAAGGACGCCCCTGGGGACTGAAGCTTTCTTT | CASRRTPLGTEAFF
TRBJ2-5 | - | TRBV7-8 | TRBD2 | TGTGCCAGCAGCTTAGGGCGTCTAGCGGTGCAAGAGACCCAGTACTTC | CASSLGRLAVQETQYF
TRBJ2-7 | - | TRBV15 | TRBD1 | TGTGCCACCAGCAGAGGGACAGGAGCGAACTACGAGCAGTACTTC | CATSRGTGANYEQYF
TRBJ1-1 | - | TRBV5-1 | - | TGCGCCAGCAGCTTGGAGGGACATAGGAACACTGAAGCTTTCTTT | CASSLEGHRNTEAFF
TRBJ1-1 | - | TRBV9 | - | TGTGCCAGCAGCGCAGGGGCGGGCACTGAAGCTTTCTTT | CASSAGAGTEAFF
TRBJ2-1 | - | TRBV19 | - | TGTGCCAGTAGTATACTCGGGGGAACCTACAATGAGCAGTTCTTC | CASSILGGTYNEQFF
TRBJ2-3 | once | TRBV7-2 | - | TGTGCCAGCAGCTTAGGGACAGACTTCAGGGATACGCAGTATTTT | CASSLGTDFRDTQYF
TRBJ2-5 | - | TRBV27 | TRBD2 | TGCACCTCAAGCGGGAACCTCGAAGAGACCCAGTACTTC | CTSSGNLEETQYF
TRBJ2-3 | - | TRBV7-9 | - | TGTGCCAGCAGCTTAGCTTTAGTAGATACGCAGTATTTT | CASSLALVDTQYF
TRBJ1-4 | - | TRBV28 | - | TGTGCCAGCAGTTTATCCCAGAAGACGACTAATGAAAAACTGTTTTTT | CASSLSQKTTNEKLFF
TRBJ1-2 | - | TRBV5-1 | - | TGCGCCAGCAGCTTGGCCGACAGTACCTATGGCTACACCTTC | CASSLADSTYGYTF
TRBJ2-5 | - | TRBV5-1 | TRBD1 | TGCGCCAGCAGCCTTGGACAGGGGGCTTGGGAGACCCAGTACTTC | CASSLGQGAWETQYF